This TCR beta chain stems from a study of technical replicates of blood from several donors. The CDR3 length is 14 residues. J gave up 6 bases and V 5 bases, and 6 bases lay outside the gene matches. Germline lookup yields CDR1 MNHEY and CDR2 SMNVEV (reference sequence). Produced via immunoSEQ multiplex PCR; TCRdb's table is partial and in-frame only. The data hold 7,500 to 9,000 clones, with roughly 90% observed a single time. The genes are TRBV27 and TRBJ2-2, with 7 nucleotides matching TRBD1. The sequence was obtained from a human donor in good health. The sample consisted of PBMCs. Here the CDR3 reads CASSAPTGAGELFF. DNA for the CDR3: TGTGCCAGCAGTGCTCCTACAGGGGCCGGGGAGCTGTTTTTT.